Listed here are 18 T cell receptor beta chains from one sample, sequenced in a study of breast tumors, draining lymph nodes, adjacent tissues. Samples came from axillary lymph nodes draining the breast cancer. One entry per CDR3 protein, called by TCRdb with MiXCR from the multiplex PCR reads. The repertoire holds under 150,000 distinct CDR3 sequences, with about 20% as singletons. The sample comprised axillary lymph node tissue. These receptors originate from a female donor with breast cancer. Some clones in this sample may be carry-over from other donors' samples.

Worth noting for this clonotype: A much larger clonotype is one base distant, so this may be a read error. The chain joins TRBV28 to TRBJ2-7; TRBD1 or TRBD2 may be the D gene (5 bases each). The CDR3 extends over 13 amino acids. In germline, CDR1 is MDHEN, CDR2 SYDVKM. V was shortened by 2 bases and J by 9 bases, with 14 bases between the two germline ends. The CDR3 loop is CASSLRTGRGQYF. CDR3 DNA sequence: TGTGCCAGCAGTTTAAGGACTGGAAGGGGGCAGTACTTC.

This clonotype occurred many times. The V and J genes are TRBV7-9 and TRBJ2-5, with D possibly matching TRBD2 (5 bases). Germline V lookup: CDR1 SEHNR, CDR2 FQNEAQ (reference sequence). There are 13 residues in the CDR3. V was shortened by 5 bases and J by 2 bases, with 9 bases between the two germline ends. CDR3 in amino acids: CASSRTGQETQYF. The CDR3 region has the DNA TGTGCCAGCAGCCGGACTGGACAAGAGACCCAGTACTTC. The full variable domain, completed using reference TRBV7-9 and TRBJ2-5, is DTGVSQNPRHKITKRGQNVTFRCDPISEHNRLYWYRQTLGQGPEFLTYFQNEAQLEKSRLLSDRFSAERPKGSFSTLEIQRTEQGDSAMYLCASSRTGQETQYFGPGTRLLVL.

CDR3 nucleotide sequence: TGTGCCAGCGCCAGTAGCAATGAGCAGTTCTTC. Translated: CASASSNEQFF. V gene TRBV12-3 or TRBV12-4 combines with J gene TRBJ2-1; D remains ambiguous. The length of the CDR3 is 11 residues. Trimming took off 8 bases at V and 6 bases at J, with 8 bases between the two ends.

The sample holds one count of this clonotype. A much larger clone lies a single base off, so this may be a read error. The J gene is TRBJ1-5, the V gene TRBV4-1; TRBD1 might be the D (5 bases). There are 17 residues in the CDR3. The germline V gene has CDR1 MGHRA and CDR2 YSYEKL. Trimming cost V 2 bases and J 0 bases, with 14 bases left between them. For the CDR3, the DNA is TGCGCCAGCAGCCAACCCCACATGGGGGATAGCAATCAGCCCCAGCATTTT. Protein: CASSQPHMGDSNQPQHF.

This clonotype has ten or more counts. This sequence joins TRBV10-3 and TRBJ2-3, with 8 bases that match TRBD2. J lost 4 bases, V lost 8 bases, and 11 bases had no gene match. Germline V gives CDR1 ENHRY, CDR2 SYGVKD. The CDR3 spans 15 residues. The CDR3 loop reads CAILASGGAADTQYF. The CDR3 DNA follows: TGTGCCATCCTTGCCTCCGGGGGGGCGGCAGATACGCAGTATTTT.

This clonotype has ten or more counts. The chain has TRBV6-5 and TRBJ1-6, with 12 positions matching TRBD1. J was trimmed by 10 bases and V by 9 bases; bases with no gene match: 4. CDR1 and CDR2 (germline): MNHEY, SVGAGI. The CDR3 extends over 13 amino acids. CDR3 DNA sequence: TGTGCCAGTGGGACAGGGGGCAGGTCACCCCTCCACTTT. Translated: CASGTGGRSPLHF.

The chain links TRBV28 to TRBJ2-5, with 8 bases matching TRBD1. This CDR3 spans 15 amino acids. J lost 1 base, V lost 7 bases, and 8 bases had no gene match. CDR1 and CDR2 (germline): MDHEN, SYDVKM. The CDR3 spells CASIPGGTGQETQYF. The CDR3 DNA reads as TGTGCCAGCATCCCAGGGGGCACGGGCCAAGAGACCCAGTACTTC.

The table lists this clonotype with many counts. The chain links TRBV5-1 to TRBJ1-6, with D possibly TRBD1 on 6 matching bases. The CDR3 spans 15 residues. Germline CDR1 is SGHRS and CDR2 is YFSETQ. V was pared by 0 bases and J by 14 bases, with 18 bases between. CDR3 sequence (DNA): TGCGCCAGCAGCTTGGTCGAGGGGGGCCGAGGGGCCCTCCACTTT. The encoded protein is CASSLVEGGRGALHF.

Regarding this clonotype: Germline is not matched at one junction end, which may reflect a read error. V usage is TRBV12-3 or TRBV12-4 and J usage is TRBJ2-5; unclear D gene. This CDR3 region has 13 residues. In DNA form, the CDR3 reads TGTGCCTGCAGTTTTACGGTAACCGGGACCCAGTACTTC. It specifies CACSFTVTGTQYF.

This clonotype was observed at least ten times. The chain couples TRBV3-1 to TRBJ2-5, with unresolved D. Germline CDR1 reads LGHDT; CDR2 reads YNNKEL (reference sequence). The V gene lost 4 bases and the J gene lost 2 bases, with 8 bases spanning the gap. This CDR3 region has 13 residues. The CDR3 nucleotides read TGTGCCAGCAGCCGGATAAGACAAGAGACCCAGTACTTC. Amino acid sequence: CASSRIRQETQYF.

To note about this clonotype: A read error may be the cause here, since a much bigger clone is one base away. The V and J genes are TRBV7-9 and TRBJ2-5; TRBD2 might be the D (5 bases). CDR3 length: 14 residues. From germline, CDR1 is SEHNR and CDR2 FQNEAQ (reference sequence). As DNA, the CDR3 is TGCGCCAGCGGCTGGCAAGGGTATGGAGAGACCCAGTACTTC. Translation: CASGWQGYGETQYF.

In this sample, this clonotype turned up a few times. V is TRBV18 and J is TRBJ1-5; maybe TRBD1 (6 bases). In germline, CDR1 is KGHSH, CDR2 LQKENI. The germline V and J ends were trimmed by 2 bases and 4 bases, with 15 bases remaining between them. The CDR3 runs to 16 residues. CDR3 region: CASSPSGGNRNQPQHF. The CDR3 DNA reads TGTGCCAGCTCACCATCGGGGGGCAACCGTAATCAGCCCCAGCATTTT.

This clonotype was observed at least ten times. The chain has TRBV10-2 and TRBJ2-1; 12 bases are a match to TRBD2. Looked up from germline, CDR1 is WSHSY and CDR2 is SAAADI. This CDR3 has 16 amino acids. V lost 2 bases to trimming and J lost 7 bases; unmatched junction nucleotides: 6. The CDR3 reads CASSERSSGRGNEQFF. The CDR3 nucleotides read TGCGCCAGCAGTGAGCGGTCTAGCGGGAGGGGAAATGAGCAGTTCTTC.

This clonotype was seen repeatedly, ten times or more. The chain carries TRBV3-1 and TRBJ2-3; 10 bases are shared with TRBD2. CDR1 LGHDT and CDR2 YNNKEL come from the germline V gene (reference sequence). Unmatched junction bases numbered 11, after V lost 6 bases and J lost 2 bases. There are 17 residues in the CDR3. The CDR3 bases are TGTGCCAGCAGTCCTAGCGGGGGAGTCATTAACACAGATACGCAGTATTTT. This encodes CASSPSGGVINTDTQYF.

This clonotype occurred many times. J is TRBJ2-2 and V is TRBV24-1; tentatively, D is TRBD2 (6 bases). CDR1 is KGHDR, CDR2 SFDVKD, per germline. The length of the CDR3 is 15 residues. V lost 1 base and J lost 7, with 12 bases in between. The CDR3 protein is CATSDLRELDGELFF. The CDR3 DNA is TGTGCCACCAGTGATTTACGGGAGCTTGACGGGGAGCTGTTTTTT.

Comment on this clonotype: An end of the junction does not agree with germline; a read error may underlie this. This chain joins TRBV19 and TRBJ2-5; D not resolved. CDR1 and CDR2 (germline): LNHDA, SQIVND (reference sequence). The CDR3 runs to 14 residues. CDR3 DNA sequence: TGTGCCAGTAGTATAGGGGAATTCCAAGTGACCCAGTACTTC. Amino acid sequence: CASSIGEFQVTQYF.

The J gene is TRBJ2-3, the V gene TRBV6-2 or TRBV6-3; no clear D gene. The CDR3 is 13 residues long. V lost 6 bases and J 5 bases, leaving 12 bases between the germline ends. Germline CDR1 reads MNHEY; CDR2 reads SVGEGT. This CDR3 reads CASSRLLGDTQYF. In DNA form, the CDR3 reads TGTGCCAGCAGCCGACTCCTCGGAGATACGCAGTATTTT.

As for this clonotype: At one end the junction does not follow the germline gene, possibly because of a read error. The chain uses TRBV7-9 and TRBJ2-7; no clear D gene. The CDR3 extends over 14 amino acids. CDR1 SEHNR and CDR2 FQNEAQ come from the germline V gene (reference sequence). The CDR3 region is CASSELGRTCEQYF. The CDR3 region has the DNA TGCGCCAGCAGCGAATTAGGACGGACCTGCGAGCAGTACTTC. Drawing the rest from reference TRBV7-9 and TRBJ2-7, the complete variable domain is DTGVSQNPRHKITKRGQNVTFRCDPISEHNRLYWYRQTLGQGPEFLTYFQNEAQLEKSRLLSDRFSAERPKGSFSTLEIQRTEQGDSAMYLCASSELGRTCEQYFGPGTRLTVT.